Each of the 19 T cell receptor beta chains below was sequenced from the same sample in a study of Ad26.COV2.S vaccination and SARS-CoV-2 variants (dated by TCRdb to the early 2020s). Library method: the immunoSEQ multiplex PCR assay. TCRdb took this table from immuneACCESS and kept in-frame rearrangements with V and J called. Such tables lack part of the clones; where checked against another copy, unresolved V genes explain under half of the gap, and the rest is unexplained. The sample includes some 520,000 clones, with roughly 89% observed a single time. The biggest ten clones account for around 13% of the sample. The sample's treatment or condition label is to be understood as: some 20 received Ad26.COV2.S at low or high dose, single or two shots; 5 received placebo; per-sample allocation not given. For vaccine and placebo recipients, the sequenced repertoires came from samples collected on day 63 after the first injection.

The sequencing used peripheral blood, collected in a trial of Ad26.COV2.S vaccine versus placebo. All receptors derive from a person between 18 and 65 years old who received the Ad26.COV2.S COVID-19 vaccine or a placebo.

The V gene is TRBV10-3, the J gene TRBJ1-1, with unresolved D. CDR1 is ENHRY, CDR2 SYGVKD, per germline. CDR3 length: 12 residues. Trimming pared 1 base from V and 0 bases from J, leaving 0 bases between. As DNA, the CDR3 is TGTGCCATCAGTGAGTTGAACACTGAAGCTTTCTTT. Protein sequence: CAISELNTEAFF.

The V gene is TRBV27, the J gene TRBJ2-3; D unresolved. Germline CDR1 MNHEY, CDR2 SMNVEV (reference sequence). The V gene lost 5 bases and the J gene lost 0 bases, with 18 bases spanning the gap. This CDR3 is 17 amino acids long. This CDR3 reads CASSPWGRSGSTDTQYF. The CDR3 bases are TGTGCCAGCAGTCCCTGGGGTCGGTCTGGTAGCACAGATACGCAGTATTTT.

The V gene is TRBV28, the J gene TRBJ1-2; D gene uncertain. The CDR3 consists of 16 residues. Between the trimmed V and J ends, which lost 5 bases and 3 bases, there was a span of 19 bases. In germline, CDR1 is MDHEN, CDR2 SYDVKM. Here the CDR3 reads CASSPVGWQTHYGYTF. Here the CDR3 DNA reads TGTGCCAGCAGTCCCGTCGGATGGCAAACCCACTATGGCTACACCTTC.

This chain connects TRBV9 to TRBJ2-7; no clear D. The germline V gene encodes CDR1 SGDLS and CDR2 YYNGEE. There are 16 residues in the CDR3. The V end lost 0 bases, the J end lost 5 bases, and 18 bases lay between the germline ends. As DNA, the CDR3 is TGTGCCAGCAGCGTAGGGGTGGGGATGCCTAAGGACGAGCAGTACTTC. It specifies CASSVGVGMPKDEQYF.

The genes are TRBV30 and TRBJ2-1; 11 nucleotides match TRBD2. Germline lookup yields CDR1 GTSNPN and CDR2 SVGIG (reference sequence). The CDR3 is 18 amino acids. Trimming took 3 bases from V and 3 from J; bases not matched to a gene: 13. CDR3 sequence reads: CAWSPPLFGTSGYNEQFF. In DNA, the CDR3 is TGTGCCTGGAGCCCCCCCTTGTTCGGGACTAGCGGCTACAATGAGCAGTTCTTC.

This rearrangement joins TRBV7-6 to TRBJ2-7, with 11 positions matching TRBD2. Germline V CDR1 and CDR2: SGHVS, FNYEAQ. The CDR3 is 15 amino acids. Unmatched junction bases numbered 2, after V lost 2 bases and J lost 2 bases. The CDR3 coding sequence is TGTGCCAGCAGCTTACGACTAGCGGGGACCTACGAGCAGTACTTC. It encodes CASSLRLAGTYEQYF.

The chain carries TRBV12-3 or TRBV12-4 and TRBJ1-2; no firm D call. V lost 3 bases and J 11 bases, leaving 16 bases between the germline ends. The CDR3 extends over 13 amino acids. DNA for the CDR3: TGTGCCAGCAGTTTTGGACCGAGGAAAGGATACACCTTC. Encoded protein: CASSFGPRKGYTF.

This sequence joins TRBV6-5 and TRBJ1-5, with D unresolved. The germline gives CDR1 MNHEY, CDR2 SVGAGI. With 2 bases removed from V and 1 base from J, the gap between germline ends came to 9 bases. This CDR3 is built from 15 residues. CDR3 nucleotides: TGTGCCAGCAGTTACATAGGCGGGAGCAATCAGCCCCAGCATTTT. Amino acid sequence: CASSYIGGSNQPQHF.

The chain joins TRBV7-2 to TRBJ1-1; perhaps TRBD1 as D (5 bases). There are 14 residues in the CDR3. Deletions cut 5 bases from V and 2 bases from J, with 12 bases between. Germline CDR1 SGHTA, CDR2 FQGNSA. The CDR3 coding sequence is TGTGCCAGCAGCCATGGGACGGCTAACACTGAAGCTTTCTTT. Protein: CASSHGTANTEAFF.

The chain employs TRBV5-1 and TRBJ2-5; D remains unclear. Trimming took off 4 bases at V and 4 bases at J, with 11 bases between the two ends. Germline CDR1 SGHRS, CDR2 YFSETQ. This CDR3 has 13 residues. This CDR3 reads CASSTGRPETQYF. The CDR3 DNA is TGCGCCAGCAGCACCGGGCGCCCAGAGACCCAGTACTTC.

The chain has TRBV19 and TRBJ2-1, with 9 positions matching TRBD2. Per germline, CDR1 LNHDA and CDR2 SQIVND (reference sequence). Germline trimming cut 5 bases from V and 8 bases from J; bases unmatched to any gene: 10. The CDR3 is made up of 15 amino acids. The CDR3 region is CASSDLSGSFYEQFF. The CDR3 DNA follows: TGTGCCAGTAGTGACCTTAGCGGGAGTTTCTATGAGCAGTTCTTC.

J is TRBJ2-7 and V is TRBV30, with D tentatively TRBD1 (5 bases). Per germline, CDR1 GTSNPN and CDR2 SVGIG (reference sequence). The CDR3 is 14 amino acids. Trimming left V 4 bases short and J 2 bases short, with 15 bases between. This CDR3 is CAWNRAGSAYEQYF. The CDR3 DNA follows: TGTGCCTGGAATCGGGCAGGGTCGGCCTACGAGCAGTACTTC. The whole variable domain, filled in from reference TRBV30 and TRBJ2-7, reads SQTIHQWPATLVQPVGSPLSLECTVEGTSNPNLYWYRQAAGRGLQLLFYSVGIGQISSEVPQNLSASRPQDRQFILSSKKLLLSDSGFYLCAWNRAGSAYEQYFGPGTRLTVT.

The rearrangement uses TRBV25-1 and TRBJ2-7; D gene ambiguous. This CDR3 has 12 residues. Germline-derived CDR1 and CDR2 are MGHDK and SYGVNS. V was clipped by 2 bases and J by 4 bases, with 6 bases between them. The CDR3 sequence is CASSEGLYEQYF. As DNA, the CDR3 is TGTGCCAGCAGTGAAGGCTTGTACGAGCAGTACTTC.

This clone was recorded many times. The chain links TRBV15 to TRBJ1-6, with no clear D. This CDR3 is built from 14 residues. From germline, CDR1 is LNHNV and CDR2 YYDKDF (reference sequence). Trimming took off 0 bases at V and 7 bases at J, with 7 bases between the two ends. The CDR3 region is CATSRDLGNSPLHF. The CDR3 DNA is TGTGCCACCAGCAGAGATCTCGGCAATTCACCCCTCCACTTT.

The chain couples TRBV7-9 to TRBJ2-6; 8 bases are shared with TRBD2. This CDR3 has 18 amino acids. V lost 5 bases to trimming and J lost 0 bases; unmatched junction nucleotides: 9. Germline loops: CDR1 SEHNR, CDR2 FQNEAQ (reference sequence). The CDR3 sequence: CASSPSGLASSGANVLTF. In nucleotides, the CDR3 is TGTGCCAGCAGCCCGTCCGGACTAGCCAGCTCTGGGGCCAACGTCCTGACTTTC.

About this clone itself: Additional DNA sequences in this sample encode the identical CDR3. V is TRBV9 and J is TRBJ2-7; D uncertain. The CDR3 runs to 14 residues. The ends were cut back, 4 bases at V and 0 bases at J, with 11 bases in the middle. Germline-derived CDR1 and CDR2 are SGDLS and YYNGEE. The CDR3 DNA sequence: TGTGCCAGCAGCCCCCGGCCATCCTCCTACGAGCAGTACTTC. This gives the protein CASSPRPSSYEQYF.

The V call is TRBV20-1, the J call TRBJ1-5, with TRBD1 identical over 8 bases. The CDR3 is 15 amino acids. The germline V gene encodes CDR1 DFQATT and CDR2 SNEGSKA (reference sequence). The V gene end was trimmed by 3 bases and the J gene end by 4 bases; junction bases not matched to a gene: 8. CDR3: CSASRAGGVNQPQHF. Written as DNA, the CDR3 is TGCAGTGCTAGTAGGGCAGGGGGCGTGAATCAGCCCCAGCATTTT.

The CDR3 protein is CASNSGADTGELFF. As DNA, the CDR3 is TGTGCCAGCAATTCGGGCGCAGACACCGGGGAGCTGTTTTTT. The chain carries TRBV28 and TRBJ2-2, with D uncertain. The CDR3 consists of 14 residues. V was cut by 7 bases and J by 3 bases, with 12 bases left in between. From germline, CDR1 is MDHEN and CDR2 SYDVKM. Combining the CDR3 with reference TRBV28 and TRBJ2-2 gives the whole variable domain DVKVTQSSRYLVKRTGEKVFLECVQDMDHENMFWYRQDPGLGLRLIYFSYDVKMKEKGDIPEGYSVSREKKERFSLILESASTNQTSMYLCASNSGADTGELFFGEGSRLTVL.

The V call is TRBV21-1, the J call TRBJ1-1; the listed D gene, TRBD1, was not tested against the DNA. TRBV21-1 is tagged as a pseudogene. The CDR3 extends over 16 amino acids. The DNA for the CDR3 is TGTGCCAGCAGCAAAGCTGGCAGGGGGCGCGACACTGAAGCTTTCTTT. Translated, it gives CASSKAGRGRDTEAFF.